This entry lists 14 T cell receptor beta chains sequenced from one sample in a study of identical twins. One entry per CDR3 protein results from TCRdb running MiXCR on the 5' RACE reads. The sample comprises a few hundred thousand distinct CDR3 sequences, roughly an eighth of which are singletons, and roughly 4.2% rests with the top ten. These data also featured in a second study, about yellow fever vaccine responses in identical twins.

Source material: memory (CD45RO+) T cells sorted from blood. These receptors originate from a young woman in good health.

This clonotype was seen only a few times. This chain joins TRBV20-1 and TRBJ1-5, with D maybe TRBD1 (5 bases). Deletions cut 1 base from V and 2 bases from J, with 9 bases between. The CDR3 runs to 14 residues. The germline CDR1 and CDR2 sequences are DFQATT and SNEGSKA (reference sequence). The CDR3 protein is CSARAGPGNQPQHF. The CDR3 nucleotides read TGCAGTGCTAGAGCGGGACCGGGCAATCAGCCCCAGCATTTT.

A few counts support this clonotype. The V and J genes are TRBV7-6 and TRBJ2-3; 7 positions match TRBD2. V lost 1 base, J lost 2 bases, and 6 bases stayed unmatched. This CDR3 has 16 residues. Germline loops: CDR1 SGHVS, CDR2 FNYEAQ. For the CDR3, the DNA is TGTGCCAGCAGCTTAGAGGGAGGGAGGCCCACAGATACGCAGTATTTT. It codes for CASSLEGGRPTDTQYF.

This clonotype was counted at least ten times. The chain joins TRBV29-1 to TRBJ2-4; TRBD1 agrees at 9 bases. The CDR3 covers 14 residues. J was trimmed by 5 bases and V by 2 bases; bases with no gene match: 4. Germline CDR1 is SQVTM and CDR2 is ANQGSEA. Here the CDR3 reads CSVEPRDRENIQYF. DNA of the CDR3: TGCAGCGTTGAACCCCGGGACAGGGAAAACATTCAGTACTTC.

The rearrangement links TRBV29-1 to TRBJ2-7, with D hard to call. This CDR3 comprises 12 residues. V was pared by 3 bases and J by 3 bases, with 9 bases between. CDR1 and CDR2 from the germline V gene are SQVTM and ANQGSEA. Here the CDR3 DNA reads TGCAGCGTTGAGGGCGCAGGCTACGAGCAGTACTTC. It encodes CSVEGAGYEQYF.

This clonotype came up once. CDR3 nucleotides: TGCAGTGTGGCTAGCGGCTCCTACAATGAGCAGTTCTTC. It codes for CSVASGSYNEQFF. The rearrangement joins TRBV20-1 to TRBJ2-1; 7 nucleotides line up with TRBD2. Germline trimming cut 7 bases from V and 0 bases from J; bases unmatched to any gene: 3. Germline V gene data show CDR1 as DFQATT and CDR2 as SNEGSKA (reference sequence). CDR3 length: 13 amino acids.

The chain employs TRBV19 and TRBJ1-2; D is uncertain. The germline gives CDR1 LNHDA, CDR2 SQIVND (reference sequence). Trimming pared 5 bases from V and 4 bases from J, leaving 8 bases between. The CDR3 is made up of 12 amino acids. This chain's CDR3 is CASSEGFYGYTF. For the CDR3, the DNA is TGTGCCAGTAGTGAGGGATTCTATGGCTACACCTTC.

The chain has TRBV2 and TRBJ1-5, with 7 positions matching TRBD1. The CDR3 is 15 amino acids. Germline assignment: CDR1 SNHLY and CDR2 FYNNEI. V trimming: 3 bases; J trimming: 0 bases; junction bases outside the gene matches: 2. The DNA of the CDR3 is TGTGCCAGCAGTGAGGGGGACAGTAGCAATCAGCCCCAGCATTTT. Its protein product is CASSEGDSSNQPQHF.

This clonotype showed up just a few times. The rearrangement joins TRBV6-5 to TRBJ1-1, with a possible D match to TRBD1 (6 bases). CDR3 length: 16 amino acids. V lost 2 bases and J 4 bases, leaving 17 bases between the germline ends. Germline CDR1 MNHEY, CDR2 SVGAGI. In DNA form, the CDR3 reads TGTGCCAGCAGTTACCAGAGCCCCAGGGGTACCACTGAAGCTTTCTTT. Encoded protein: CASSYQSPRGTTEAFF.

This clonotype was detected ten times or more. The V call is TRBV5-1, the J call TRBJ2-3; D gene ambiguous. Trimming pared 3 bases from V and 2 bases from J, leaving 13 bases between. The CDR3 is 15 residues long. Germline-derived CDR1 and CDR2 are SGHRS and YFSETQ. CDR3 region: CASSSGSSVTDTQYF. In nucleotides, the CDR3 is TGCGCCAGCAGCTCCGGTAGTTCGGTCACAGATACGCAGTATTTT.

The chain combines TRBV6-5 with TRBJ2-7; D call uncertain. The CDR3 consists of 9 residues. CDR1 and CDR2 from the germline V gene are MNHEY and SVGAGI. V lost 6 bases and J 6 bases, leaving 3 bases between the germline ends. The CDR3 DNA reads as TGTGCCAGCAGGGGCGAGCAGTACTTC. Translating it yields CASRGEQYF.

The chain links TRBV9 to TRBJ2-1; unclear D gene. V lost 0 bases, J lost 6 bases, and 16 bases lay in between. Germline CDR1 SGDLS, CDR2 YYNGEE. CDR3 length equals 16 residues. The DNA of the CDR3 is TGTGCCAGCAGCGTAGGCGTGTTAAGGTCTCGCAATGAGCAGTTCTTC. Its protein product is CASSVGVLRSRNEQFF.

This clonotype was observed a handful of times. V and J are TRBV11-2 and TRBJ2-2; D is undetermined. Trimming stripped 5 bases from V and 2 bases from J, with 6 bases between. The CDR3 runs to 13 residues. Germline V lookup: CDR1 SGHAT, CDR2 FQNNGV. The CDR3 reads CASSRDNTGELFF. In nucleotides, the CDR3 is TGTGCCAGCAGCCGAGATAACACCGGGGAGCTGTTTTTT.

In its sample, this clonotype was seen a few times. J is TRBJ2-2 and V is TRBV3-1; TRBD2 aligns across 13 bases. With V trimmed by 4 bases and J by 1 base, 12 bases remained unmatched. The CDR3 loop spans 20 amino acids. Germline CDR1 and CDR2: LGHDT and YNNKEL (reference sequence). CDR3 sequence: CASSRTRPGTSGENTGELFF. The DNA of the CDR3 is TGTGCCAGCAGCCGAACTCGGCCCGGGACTAGCGGGGAGAACACCGGGGAGCTGTTTTTT.

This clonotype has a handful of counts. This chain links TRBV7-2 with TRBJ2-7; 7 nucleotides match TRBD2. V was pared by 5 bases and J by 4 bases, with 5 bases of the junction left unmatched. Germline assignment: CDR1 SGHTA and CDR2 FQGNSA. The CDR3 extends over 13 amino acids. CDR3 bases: TGTGCCAGCAGCGGCCCCGGGGGGTACGAGCAGTACTTC. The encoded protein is CASSGPGGYEQYF.